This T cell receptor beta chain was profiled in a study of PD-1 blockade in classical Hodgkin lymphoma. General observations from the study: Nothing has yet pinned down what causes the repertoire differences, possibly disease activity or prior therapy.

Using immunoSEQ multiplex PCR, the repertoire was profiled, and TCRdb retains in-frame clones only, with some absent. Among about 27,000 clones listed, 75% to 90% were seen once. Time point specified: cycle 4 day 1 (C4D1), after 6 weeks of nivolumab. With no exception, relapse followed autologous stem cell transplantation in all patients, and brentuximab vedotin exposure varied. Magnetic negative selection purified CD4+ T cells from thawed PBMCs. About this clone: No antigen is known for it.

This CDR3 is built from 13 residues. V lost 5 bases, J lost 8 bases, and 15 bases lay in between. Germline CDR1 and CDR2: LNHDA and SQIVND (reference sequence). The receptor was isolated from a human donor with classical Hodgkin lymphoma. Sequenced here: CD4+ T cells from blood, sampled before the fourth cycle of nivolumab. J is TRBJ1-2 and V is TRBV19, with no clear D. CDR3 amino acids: CASSGVQLRGYTF. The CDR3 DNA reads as TGTGCCAGTAGTGGGGTTCAACTACGAGGCTACACCTTC.